This T cell receptor beta chain was identified during a study of blood T cell repertoires in COVID-19 (TCRdb year 2020). Study-level background: The collaborator samples originated in the United States, Italy and Spain and spanned the acute and convalescent phases of COVID-19. Nearly every sample came with metadata listing a de-identified subject ID, COVID-19 status, age in years and sex. Samples were obtained from the ongoing ImmuneRACE study (first 160 participants) and from 950 to 1,500 subjects provided by 6 global collaborators. Deeply sampled blood TCRbeta repertoires from subjects exposed to, actively infected with, or recovered from COVID-19 were included in the dataset. The repertoires were released in a freely available public database meant as a resource for research on the immune response to SARS-CoV-2. The prospective study material was composed of cDNA or gDNA derived from T cells, B-cell-depleted T cells, or PBMCs. Where available, HLA class I and class II types were taken from metadata supplied by the sample provider and were not determined by assay-based typing. The study at large found these results: The quantity of clinical and demographic metadata differed by source and by participant and was supplied without curation.

As to this clone: Its binding antigen is unknown. No per-base quality is available; no much larger clone lies one base away.

The immunoSEQ Assay, a bias-controlled multiplex PCR, was used to amplify TCRbeta CDR3 regions from genomic DNA. The original methods were these. Within the assay, amplification of reference gene primers was used to estimate how many nucleated cells each sample contained. Sequence reads were collapsed and filtered to measure the absolute abundance of every unique TCRbeta CDR3 rearrangement. For each sample, productive Simpson clonality was calculated as the square root of Simpson's diversity index across productive rearrangements. Here the immuneACCESS table is served through TCRdb, limited to in-frame sequences with V and J called. Missing clones are a known gap in these copies; in checked studies unresolved V genes cover under half, and the rest lacks a known reason. Clone size and the V and J calls come from that table; the DNA yielded D and trimming. The sample has about 71,000 clones on record, roughly 89% of them singletons. 1.5% to 2% of the sample comes from the top ten.

As encoded in the germline V gene, CDR1 is SGHDN while CDR2 is FVKESK. V is reduced by 0 bases and J by 4 bases, leaving a spacing of 12 bases between them. The CDR3 sequence holds 16 residues, the cysteine and phenylalanine included. Here the CDR3 DNA is all that survives: 48 bases in frame from base 1. Whole blood was collected in K2EDTA tubes by collaborating institutions according to the institutions' own protocols. For TCRbeta analysis, collaborators shipped samples as frozen whole blood, isolated PBMCs, or DNA extracted from either of those sample types. The receptor was isolated from a man aged 25 to 40 with acute or convalescent COVID-19. What was sequenced was peripheral blood. The sequence is built from TRBV14 and TRBJ1-4; the D gene assignment is ambiguous. The DNA sequence reads TGTGCCAGCAGCCAAGATGGAGGAGTCAATAATGAAAAACTGTTTTTT. Its protein is CASSQDGGVNNEKLFF.